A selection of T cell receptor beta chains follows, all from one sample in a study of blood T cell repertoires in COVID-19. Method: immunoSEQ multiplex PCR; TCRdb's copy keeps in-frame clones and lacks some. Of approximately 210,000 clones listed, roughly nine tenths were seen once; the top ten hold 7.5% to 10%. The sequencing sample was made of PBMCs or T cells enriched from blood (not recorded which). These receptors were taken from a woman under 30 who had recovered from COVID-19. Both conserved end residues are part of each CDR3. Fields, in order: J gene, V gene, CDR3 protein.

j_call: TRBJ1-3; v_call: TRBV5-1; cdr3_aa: CASSLEPQGVGNTIYF
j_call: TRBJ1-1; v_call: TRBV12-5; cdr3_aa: CASGLGLGTEAFF
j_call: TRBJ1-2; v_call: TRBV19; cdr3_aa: CASSGGAGSRFNYGYTF
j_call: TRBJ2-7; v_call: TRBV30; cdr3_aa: CAWWTSGRYEQYF
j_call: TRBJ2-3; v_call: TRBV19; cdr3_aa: CASSILRGGGSDTQYF
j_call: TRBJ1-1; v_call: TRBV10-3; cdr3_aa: CATTPGGAGTEAFF
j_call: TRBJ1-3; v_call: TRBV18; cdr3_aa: CASSSEPGGAIGNTIYF
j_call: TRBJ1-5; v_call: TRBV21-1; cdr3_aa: CASSNGYRGGWPQHF
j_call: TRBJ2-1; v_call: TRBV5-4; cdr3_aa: CASSLATGQTGNNEQFF
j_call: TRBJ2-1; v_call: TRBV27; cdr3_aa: CASSPISVSGGNEQFF
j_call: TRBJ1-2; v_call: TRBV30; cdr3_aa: CAWQTPGFFSGYTF
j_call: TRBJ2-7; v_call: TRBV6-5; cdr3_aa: CASSSDRGYEQYF
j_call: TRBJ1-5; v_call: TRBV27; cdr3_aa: CASSRGRDRSSQHF
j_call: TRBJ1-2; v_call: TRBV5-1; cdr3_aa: CASSWEREGYTF
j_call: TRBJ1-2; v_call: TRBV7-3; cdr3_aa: CASSPDGLNYGYTF
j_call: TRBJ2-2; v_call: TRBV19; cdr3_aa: CASRRGPGELFF
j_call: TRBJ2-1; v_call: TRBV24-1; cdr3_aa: CATSDLNSGAYNEQFF
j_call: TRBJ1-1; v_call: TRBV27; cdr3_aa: CASSPGTGPSTEAFF
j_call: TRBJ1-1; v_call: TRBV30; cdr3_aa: CAWGGDRGKTEAFF
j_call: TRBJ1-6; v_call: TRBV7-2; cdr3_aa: CASSPTSGQGAPLHF
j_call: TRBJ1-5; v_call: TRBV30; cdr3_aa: CAWSGGQGSNQPQHF
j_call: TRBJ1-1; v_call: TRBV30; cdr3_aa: CAWSFTGRNTEAFF
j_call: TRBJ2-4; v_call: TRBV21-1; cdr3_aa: CASILVGHPTLAKNIQYF
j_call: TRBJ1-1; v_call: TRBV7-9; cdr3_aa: CASSVRVTEAFF
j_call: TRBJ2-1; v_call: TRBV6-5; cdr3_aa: CASRRLQQPNNEQFF
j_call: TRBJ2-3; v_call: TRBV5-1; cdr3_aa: CASSLNSLRTGYTDTQYF
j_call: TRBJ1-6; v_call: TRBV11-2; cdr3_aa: CASSTDVSGGSPLHF
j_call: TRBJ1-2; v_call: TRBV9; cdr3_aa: CASSVGIGDRNYGYTF
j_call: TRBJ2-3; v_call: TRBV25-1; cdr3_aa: CASSVTGGGTDTQYF
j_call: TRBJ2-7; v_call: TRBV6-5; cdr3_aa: CASSLGRTTYEQYF
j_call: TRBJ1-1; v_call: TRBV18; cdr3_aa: CASSPRVMGAGNTEAFF
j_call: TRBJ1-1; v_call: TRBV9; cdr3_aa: CASSVEGAANTEAFF
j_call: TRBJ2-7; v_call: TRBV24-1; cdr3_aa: CATSGPQGEWEQYF
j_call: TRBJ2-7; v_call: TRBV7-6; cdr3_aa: CASSRGQGSSYEQYF
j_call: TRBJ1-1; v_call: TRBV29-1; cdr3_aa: CSGWTGELLF
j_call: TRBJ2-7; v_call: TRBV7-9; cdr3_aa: CASSLESVSYEQYF
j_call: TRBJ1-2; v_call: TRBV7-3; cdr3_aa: CASSSSPGKGGYTF
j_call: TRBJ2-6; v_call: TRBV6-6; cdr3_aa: CASRGQATSGANVLTF
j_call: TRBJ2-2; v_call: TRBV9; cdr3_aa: CASSRQGDTGELFF
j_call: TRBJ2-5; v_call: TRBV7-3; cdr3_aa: CASSKGGRETQYF
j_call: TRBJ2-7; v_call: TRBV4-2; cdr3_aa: CASSQEIYRNGQYEQYF
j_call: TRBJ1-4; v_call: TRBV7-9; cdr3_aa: CASIGGGHEKLFF
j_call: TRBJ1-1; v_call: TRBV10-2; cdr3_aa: CASSEPGAEAFF
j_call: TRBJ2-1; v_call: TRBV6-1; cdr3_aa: CASSAPGRDLMNNEQFF
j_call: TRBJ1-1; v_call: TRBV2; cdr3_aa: CASRQRLNTEAFF
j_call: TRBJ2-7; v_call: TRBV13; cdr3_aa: CASSSFSLAGDLTYEQYF
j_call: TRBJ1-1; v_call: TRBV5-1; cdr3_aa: CASSYKGPPGTEAFF
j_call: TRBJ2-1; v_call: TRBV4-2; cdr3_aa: CASRGESNNEQFF
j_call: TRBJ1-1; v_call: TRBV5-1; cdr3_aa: CASSLGYGNTEAFF
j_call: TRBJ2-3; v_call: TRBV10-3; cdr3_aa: CAISVLAGGTDTQYF